Reported below is one T cell receptor (beta chain). The V gene end was trimmed by 5 bases and the J gene end by 10 bases; junction bases not matched to a gene: 8. The CDR3 has 13 residues. CDR1 and CDR2 from the germline V gene are LNHDA and SQIVND (reference sequence). How the authors handled the data: Amplification of reference gene primers provided the estimated nucleated cell counts. TCRdb keeps only in-frame clones here, not all; method: immunoSEQ multiplex PCR. That table furnishes V, J and clone size, whereas the DNA furnished D and trimming. Of roughly 320,000 clones listed, around 89% were seen once; the top ten hold over 5%. The data stem from a study of blood T cell repertoires in COVID-19. About the study: The United States, Italy and Spain supplied acute and convalescent COVID-19 samples. The analysed material was cDNA or gDNA that came from T cells, B-cell-depleted T cells, or PBMCs.

V gene TRBV19 combines with J gene TRBJ2-7, with 10 bases identical to TRBD2. This clonotype was obtained from a woman aged 45-60 years with COVID-19, enrolled during active disease. Sequencing was done on a sample of peripheral blood. The CDR3 DNA sequence: TGTGCCAGTAGTGTCCAACTAGCGGGAAGCCAGTACTTC. It encodes CASSVQLAGSQYF.